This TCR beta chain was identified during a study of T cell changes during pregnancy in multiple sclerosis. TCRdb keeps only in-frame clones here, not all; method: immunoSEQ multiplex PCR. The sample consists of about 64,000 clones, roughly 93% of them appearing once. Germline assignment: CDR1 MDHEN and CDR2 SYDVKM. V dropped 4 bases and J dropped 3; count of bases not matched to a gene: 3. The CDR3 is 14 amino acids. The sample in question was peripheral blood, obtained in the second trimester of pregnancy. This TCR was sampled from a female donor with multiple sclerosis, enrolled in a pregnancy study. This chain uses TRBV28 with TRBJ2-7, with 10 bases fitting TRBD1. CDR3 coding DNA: TGTGCCAGCAGTTATGGACAGGGGGTCTACGAGCAGTACTTC. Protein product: CASSYGQGVYEQYF.